This T cell receptor (beta chain) was captured in a study of T cell responses to AZD1222 COVID-19 vaccine. Generated by immunoSEQ multiplex PCR, the TCRdb table keeps only in-frame clones and is missing some. The sample shows roughly 120,000 clones, around 88% of them seen only once. The TCR originated in an adult in good health. Here the sequenced sample was peripheral blood, taken on day 0 of AZD1222 vaccination.

CDR3 residues: CASNRGRDTEAFF. The CDR3 bases are TGTGCCTCGAACAGGGGACGGGACACTGAAGCTTTCTTT. The chain recombines TRBV30 with TRBJ1-1, with TRBD1 matching over 7 bases. Trimming at V came to 7 bases and at J to 3 bases, leaving 8 bases not matched to a gene. The CDR3 has 13 amino acids. Germline loops: CDR1 GTSNPN, CDR2 SVGIG (reference sequence).